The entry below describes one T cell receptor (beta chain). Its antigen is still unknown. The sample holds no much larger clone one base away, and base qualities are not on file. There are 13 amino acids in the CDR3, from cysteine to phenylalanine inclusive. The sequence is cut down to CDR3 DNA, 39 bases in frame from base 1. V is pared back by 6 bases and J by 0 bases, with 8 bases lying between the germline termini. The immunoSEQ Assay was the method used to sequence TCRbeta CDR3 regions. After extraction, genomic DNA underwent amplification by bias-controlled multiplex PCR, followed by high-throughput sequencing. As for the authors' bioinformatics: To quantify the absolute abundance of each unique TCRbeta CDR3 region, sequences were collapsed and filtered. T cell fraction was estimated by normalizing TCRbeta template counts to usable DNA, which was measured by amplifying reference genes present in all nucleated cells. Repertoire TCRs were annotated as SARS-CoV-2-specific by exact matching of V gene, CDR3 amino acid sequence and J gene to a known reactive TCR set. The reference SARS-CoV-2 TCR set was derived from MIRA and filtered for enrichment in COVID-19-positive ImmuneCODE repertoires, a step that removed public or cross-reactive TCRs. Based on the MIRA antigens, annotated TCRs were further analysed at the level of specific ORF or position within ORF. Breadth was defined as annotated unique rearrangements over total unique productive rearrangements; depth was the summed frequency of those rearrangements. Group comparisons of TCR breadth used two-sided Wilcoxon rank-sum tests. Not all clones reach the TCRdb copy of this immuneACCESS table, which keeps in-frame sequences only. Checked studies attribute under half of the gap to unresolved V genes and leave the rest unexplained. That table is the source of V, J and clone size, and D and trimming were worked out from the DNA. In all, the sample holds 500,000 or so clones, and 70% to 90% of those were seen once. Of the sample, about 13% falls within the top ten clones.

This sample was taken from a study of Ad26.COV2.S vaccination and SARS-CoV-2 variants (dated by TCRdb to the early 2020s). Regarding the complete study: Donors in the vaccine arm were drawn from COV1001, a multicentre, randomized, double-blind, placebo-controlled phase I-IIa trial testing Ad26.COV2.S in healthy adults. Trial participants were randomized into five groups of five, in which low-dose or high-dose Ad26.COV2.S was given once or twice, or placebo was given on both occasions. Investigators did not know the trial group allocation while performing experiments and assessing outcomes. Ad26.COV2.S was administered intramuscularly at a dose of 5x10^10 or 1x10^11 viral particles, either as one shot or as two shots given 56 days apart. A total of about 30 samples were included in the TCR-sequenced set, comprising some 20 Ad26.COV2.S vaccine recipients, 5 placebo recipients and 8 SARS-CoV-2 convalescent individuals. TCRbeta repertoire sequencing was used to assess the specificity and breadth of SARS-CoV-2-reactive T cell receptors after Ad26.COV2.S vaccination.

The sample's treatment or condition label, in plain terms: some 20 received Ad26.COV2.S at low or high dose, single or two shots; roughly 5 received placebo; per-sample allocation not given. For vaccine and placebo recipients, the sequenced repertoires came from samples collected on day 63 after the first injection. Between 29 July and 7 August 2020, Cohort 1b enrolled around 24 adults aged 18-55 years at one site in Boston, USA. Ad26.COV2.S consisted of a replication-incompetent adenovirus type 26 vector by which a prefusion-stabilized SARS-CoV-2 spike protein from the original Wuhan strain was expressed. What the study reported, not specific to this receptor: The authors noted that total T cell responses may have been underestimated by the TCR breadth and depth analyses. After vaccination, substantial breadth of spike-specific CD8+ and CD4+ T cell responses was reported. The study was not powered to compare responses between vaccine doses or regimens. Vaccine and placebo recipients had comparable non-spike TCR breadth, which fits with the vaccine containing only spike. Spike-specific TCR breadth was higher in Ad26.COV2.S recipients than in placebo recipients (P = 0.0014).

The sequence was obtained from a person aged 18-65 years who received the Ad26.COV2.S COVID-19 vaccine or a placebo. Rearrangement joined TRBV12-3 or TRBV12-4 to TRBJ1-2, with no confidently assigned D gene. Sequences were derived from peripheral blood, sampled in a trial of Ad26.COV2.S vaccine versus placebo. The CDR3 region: CASSLGANYGYTF. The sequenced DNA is TGTGCCAGCAGCCTCGGGGCTAACTATGGCTACACCTTC.